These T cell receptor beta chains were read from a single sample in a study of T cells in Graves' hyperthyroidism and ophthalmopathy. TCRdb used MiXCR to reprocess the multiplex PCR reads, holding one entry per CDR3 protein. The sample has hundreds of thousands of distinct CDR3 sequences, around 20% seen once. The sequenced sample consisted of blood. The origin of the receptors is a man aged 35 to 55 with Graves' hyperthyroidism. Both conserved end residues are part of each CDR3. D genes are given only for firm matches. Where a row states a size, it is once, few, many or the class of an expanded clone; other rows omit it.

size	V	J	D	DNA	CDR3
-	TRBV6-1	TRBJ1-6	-	TGTGCCAGCAGTTTTCGGAATTCACCCCTCCACTTT	CASSFRNSPLHF
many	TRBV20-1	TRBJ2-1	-	TGCAGTGCTAGGGCAGGGGGGGGGCCGTACAATGAGCAGTTCTTC	CSARAGGGPYNEQFF
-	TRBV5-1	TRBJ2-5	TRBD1	TGCGCCAGCAGCTTGGCCCCCCAGGGGGCCAGGCAAGAGACCCAGTACTTC	CASSLAPQGARQETQYF
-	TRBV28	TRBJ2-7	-	TGTGCCAGCTACCCCCGCGGGGGCGGCTCCTACGAGCAGTACTTC	CASYPRGGGSYEQYF
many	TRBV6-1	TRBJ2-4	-	TGTGCCAGCAGCGAGATGACCTCAACCAAAAACATTCAGTACTTC	CASSEMTSTKNIQYF
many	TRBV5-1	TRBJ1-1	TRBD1	TGCGCCAGCAGACCGGACAGGGGAGGAACTTTCTTT	CASRPDRGGTFF
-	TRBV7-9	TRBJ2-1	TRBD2	TGTGCCAGCAGCTTAGGGTCACTAGCGGGAGGTGAGCAGTTCTTC	CASSLGSLAGGEQFF
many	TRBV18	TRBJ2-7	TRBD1	TGTGCCAGCTCACCACCGTGGGCAGGGGGCTACGAGCAGTACTTC	CASSPPWAGGYEQYF
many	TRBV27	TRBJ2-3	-	TGTGCCAGCAGTGCGACAGAAAGCACAGATACGCAGTATTTT	CASSATESTDTQYF
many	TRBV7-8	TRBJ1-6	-	TGTGCCAGCAGCCTTCTCGCGGGGAATTCACCCCTCCACTTT	CASSLLAGNSPLHF
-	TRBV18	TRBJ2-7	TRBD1	TGTGCCAGCTCACCCCCGGGACAGAAACCCTACGAGCAGTACTTC	CASSPPGQKPYEQYF
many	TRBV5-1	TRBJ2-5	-	TGCGCCAGCAGCAAACAATCACGACAGTACCAAGAGACCCAGTACTTC	CASSKQSRQYQETQYF
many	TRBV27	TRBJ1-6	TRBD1	TGTGCCAGCAGTTTATATGGGACAGACCCCTATTCACCCCTCCACTTT	CASSLYGTDPYSPLHF
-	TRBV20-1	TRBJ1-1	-	TGCAGCATAGAAGAGGTGGGGAACACTGAAGCTTTCTTT	CSIEEVGNTEAFF
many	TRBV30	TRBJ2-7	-	TGTGCCTGGAGTGCAGCGGGACAGGTGCCCTACGAGCAGTACTTC	CAWSAAGQVPYEQYF
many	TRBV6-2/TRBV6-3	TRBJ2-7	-	TGTGCCAGCAGCCTTTATAACGAGCAGTACTTC	CASSLYNEQYF
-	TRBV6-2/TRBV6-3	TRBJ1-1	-	TGTGCCAGCAGTCGACCCACGGCCCGGGGAACTGAAGCTTTCTTT	CASSRPTARGTEAFF
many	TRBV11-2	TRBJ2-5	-	TGTGCCAGCAGCTTGGGACTCGCACAAGAGACCCAGTACTTC	CASSLGLAQETQYF
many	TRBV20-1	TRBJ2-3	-	TGCAGTGCCAAACTGACAGAGGGGAGAGATACGCAGTATTTT	CSAKLTEGRDTQYF
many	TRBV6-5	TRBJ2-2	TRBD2	TGTGCCAGCAGTTACTCAGGCTTAGCGGGGGGGCCGCACACCGGGGAGCTGTTTTTT	CASSYSGLAGGPHTGELFF
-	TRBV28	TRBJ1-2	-	TGTGGCAGCTTCAAGGTCTATGGCTACACCTTC	CGSFKVYGYTF
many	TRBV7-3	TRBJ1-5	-	TGTGCCAGCAGTCCCGGACAAAATCAGCCCCAGCATTTT	CASSPGQNQPQHF
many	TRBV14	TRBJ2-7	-	TGTGCCAGCAGCCGACGCTGGTCAGGCGACCCCTACGAGCAGTACTTC	CASSRRWSGDPYEQYF
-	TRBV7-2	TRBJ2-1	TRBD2	TGTGCCAGCAGCGAGACTAGCGGATCCTACAATGAGCAGTTCTTC	CASSETSGSYNEQFF
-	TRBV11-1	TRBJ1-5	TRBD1	TGTGCCAGCAGCTTCCCGGACAGGGGGCAAGGTCAGCCCCAGCATTTT	CASSFPDRGQGQPQHF
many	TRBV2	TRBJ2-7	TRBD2	TGTGCCAGCAGTGAAGCGTTAGCGGGGATCTACGAGCAGTACTTC	CASSEALAGIYEQYF
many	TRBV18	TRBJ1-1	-	TGTGCCAGCTCCAACCGGGGGGTGAACACTGAAGCTTTCTTT	CASSNRGVNTEAFF
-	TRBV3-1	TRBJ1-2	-	TGTGCCAGCAGCCAAGATATTGGCAGATCTGGCTACACCTTC	CASSQDIGRSGYTF
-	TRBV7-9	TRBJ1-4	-	TGTGCCAGCAGCAGAAGATCAGGCAATGAAAAACTGTTTTTT	CASSRRSGNEKLFF
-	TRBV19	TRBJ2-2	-	TGTGCCAGTACGGTACAAAACACCGGGGAGCTGTTTTTT	CASTVQNTGELFF
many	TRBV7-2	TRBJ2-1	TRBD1	TGTGCCAGCAGCTGGACAGGAAATGAGCAGTTCTTC	CASSWTGNEQFF
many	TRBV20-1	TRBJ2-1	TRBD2	TGCAGTGCTAGAGATCCGGGGGGAGGGGACAATGAGCAGTTCTTC	CSARDPGGGDNEQFF
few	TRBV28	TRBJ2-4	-	TGTGCCAGCAGTAGTCCCACAGGGTTACGGGGGTGGGCCAAAAACATTCAGTACTTC	CASSSPTGLRGWAKNIQYF
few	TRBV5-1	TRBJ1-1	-	TGCGCCAGCAGCTTGGGCAAGGCGGCTGAAGCTTTCTTT	CASSLGKAAEAFF
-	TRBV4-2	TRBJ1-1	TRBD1	TGTGCCAGCAGCCAAGATTACGGGACAGGGGTTCAAGAAGCTTTCTTT	CASSQDYGTGVQEAFF
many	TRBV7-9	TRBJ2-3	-	TGTGCCAGCAGCTTTGAGGACCGCACAGATACGCAGTATTTT	CASSFEDRTDTQYF
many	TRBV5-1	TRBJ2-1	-	TGCGCCAGCAGCTTGGCGCAGGGTTACAATGAGCAGTTCTTC	CASSLAQGYNEQFF
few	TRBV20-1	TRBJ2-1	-	TGCAGTGCTAGAGATATCGGAGGGGGTTTAGGTGAGCAGTTCTTC	CSARDIGGGLGEQFF
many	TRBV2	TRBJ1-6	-	TGTGCCAGCAGTGAAGGTCAGGGATTCATTTCACCCCTCCACTTT	CASSEGQGFISPLHF
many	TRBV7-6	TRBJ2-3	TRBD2	TGTGCCAGCAGCTCCGGGCCCACTACTAGCGGGGGGACAGATACGCAGTATTTT	CASSSGPTTSGGTDTQYF
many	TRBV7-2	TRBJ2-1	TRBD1	TGTGCCAGCCGGGCGGGACAGGGTTTTCATGAGCAGTTCTTC	CASRAGQGFHEQFF
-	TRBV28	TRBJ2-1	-	TGTGCCAGCAGTTTTCGGGGGCGTGAGCAGTTCTTC	CASSFRGREQFF
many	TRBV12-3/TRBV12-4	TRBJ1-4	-	TGTGCCAGCAGTCTCCCGACGACAGGTTTAGGGGAAAAACTGTTTTTT	CASSLPTTGLGEKLFF
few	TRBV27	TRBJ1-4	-	TGTGCCAGCAGTTTATCGGCAGGGGCTAATGAAAAACTGTTTTTT	CASSLSAGANEKLFF
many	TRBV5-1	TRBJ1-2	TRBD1	TGCGCCAGCAGCCAGACAGGGAACCATGGCTACACCTTC	CASSQTGNHGYTF
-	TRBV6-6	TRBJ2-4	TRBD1	TGTGCCAGCAGTTACTCGTTAGGGACAGGGAAGTACTTC	CASSYSLGTGKYF
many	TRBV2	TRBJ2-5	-	TGTGCCAGCAGTGAATTCATACAAGAGACCCAGTACTTC	CASSEFIQETQYF
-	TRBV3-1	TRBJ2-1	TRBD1	TGTGCCAGCAGCCAAGGGACAGGACCTTACAATGAGCAGTTCTTC	CASSQGTGPYNEQFF
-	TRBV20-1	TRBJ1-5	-	TGCAGTGCCGGAGAATTCAATCAGCCCCAGCATTTT	CSAGEFNQPQHF
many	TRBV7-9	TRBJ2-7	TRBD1	TGTGCCAGCAGCTCAGGACAGGGCGCTCTCTACGAGCAGTACTTC	CASSSGQGALYEQYF
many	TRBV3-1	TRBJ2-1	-	TGTGCCAGCAGCCCTGAGGGGCGGAATGAGCAGTTCTTC	CASSPEGRNEQFF